One and the same sample provided the 27 T cell receptor beta chains below, sequenced in a study of T cells in Graves' hyperthyroidism and ophthalmopathy. Authors of the study amplified TCR beta CDR3 regions from RNA transcripts. TCR CDR3 regions were first amplified by RT-PCR with HTBI primers. From the multiplex PCR reads, TCRdb called clonotypes with MiXCR, one entry per CDR3 protein. The sample has some 550,000 distinct CDR3 sequences, approximately 15% seen once; the top ten hold about 3.5%. Sample: blood. All receptors come from a woman aged 40 to 49 with Graves' ophthalmopathy.

This clonotype was counted ten times or more. CDR3 nucleotides: TGCGCCAGCAGCTTGGTCCCTGACGGATACAATGAGCAGTTCTTC. Protein: CASSLVPDGYNEQFF. The chain uses TRBV5-1 and TRBJ2-1; D remains unclear. The CDR3 sequence is 15 residues long. Trimming cost V 0 bases and J 4 bases, with 11 bases left between them. The V gene's germline CDR1 is SGHRS and CDR2 YFSETQ.

The V gene is TRBV6-1, the J gene TRBJ1-2, with D perhaps matching TRBD1 (6 bases). V was pared by 2 bases and J by 4 bases, with 11 bases between. CDR1 and CDR2 from the germline V gene are MNHNS and SASEGT. This CDR3 comprises 14 residues. The CDR3: CASSETRGLYGYTF. The CDR3 DNA is TGTGCCAGCAGTGAAACCAGGGGACTCTATGGCTACACCTTC.

This clonotype was picked up many times. The chain combines TRBV20-1 with TRBJ1-2; D remains ambiguous. The CDR3 loop spans 15 amino acids. Germline CDR1 reads DFQATT; CDR2 reads SNEGSKA (reference sequence). V lost 2 bases and J 1 base, leaving 14 bases between the germline ends. Written as DNA, the CDR3 is TGCAGTGCTAGACCGACACGGACGGATAACTATGGCTACACCTTC. Its translation is CSARPTRTDNYGYTF.

This clonotype appeared a few times. The CDR3 coding sequence is TGTGCCAGCTCACCATACGGGGCCGAGCAGTACTTC. Protein sequence: CASSPYGAEQYF. The chain is built from TRBV18 and TRBJ2-7, with D possibly being TRBD1 or TRBD2 (5 bases each). V gave up 2 bases and J gave up 6 bases, with 8 bases separating them. The CDR3 consists of 12 residues. CDR1 and CDR2 from the germline V gene are KGHSH and LQKENI.

This clonotype was observed many times. The rearrangement uses TRBV5-1 and TRBJ2-3, with D possibly being TRBD2 (6 bases). CDR1 is SGHRS, CDR2 YFSETQ, per germline. Trimming took off 4 bases at V and 4 bases at J, with 10 bases between the two ends. The CDR3 totals 13 residues. The CDR3 reads CASSVREPDTQYF. In DNA, the CDR3 is TGCGCCAGCAGCGTCCGGGAGCCAGATACGCAGTATTTT.

This clonotype was found many times. The chain couples TRBV27 to TRBJ2-1; TRBD2 matches 10 bases. The CDR3 runs to 18 residues. CDR1 and CDR2 (germline): MNHEY, SMNVEV (reference sequence). The trim removed 5 bases at V and 4 bases at J, leaving 14 bases unmatched. CDR3 in amino acids: CASSPRGGAGGPYNEQFF. The CDR3 DNA reads as TGTGCCAGCAGTCCACGAGGGGGAGCGGGGGGGCCATACAATGAGCAGTTCTTC.

CDR3 residues: CASSVVPGNTGELFF. The CDR3 DNA reads as TGTGCCAGCAGCGTAGTTCCGGGGAACACCGGGGAGCTGTTTTTT. The chain carries TRBV9 and TRBJ2-2; D not certain. The CDR3 runs 15 residues. CDR1 SGDLS and CDR2 YYNGEE come from the germline V gene. V was pared by 0 bases and J by 1 base, with 7 bases between.

V gene TRBV7-3 combines with J gene TRBJ2-1, with 9 nucleotides matching TRBD2. After removal of 2 bases from V and 7 bases from J, the junction contained 12 bases not matched to a gene. Per the germline V gene, CDR1 is SGHTA and CDR2 is FQGTGA. The CDR3 is made up of 17 amino acids. The CDR3 loop reads CASSLGDAGGPYNEQFF. The CDR3 nucleotides read TGTGCCAGCAGCTTAGGGGACGCGGGGGGGCCGTATAATGAGCAGTTCTTC.

In its sample, this clonotype was seen many times. This rearrangement joins TRBV11-2 to TRBJ2-1; 8 nucleotides agree with TRBD1. Germline trimming cut 5 bases from V and 8 bases from J; bases unmatched to any gene: 11. Germline CDR1 SGHAT, CDR2 FQNNGV. This CDR3 has 15 amino acids. The CDR3 region is CASSTPRDRGYEQFF. Written as DNA, the CDR3 is TGTGCCAGCAGCACCCCCCGAGACAGGGGATATGAGCAGTTCTTC. Based on the CDR3 plus reference TRBV11-2 and TRBJ2-1, the full variable domain is EAGVAQSPRYKIIEKRQSVAFWCNPISGHATLYWYQQILGQGPKLLIQFQNNGVVDDSQLPKDRFSAERLKGVDSTLKIQPAKLEDSAVYLCASSTPRDRGYEQFFGPGTRLTVL.

CDR3 loop: CAWRSWGANTEAFF. CDR3 bases: TGTGCCTGGAGGAGTTGGGGGGCCAACACTGAAGCTTTCTTT. The V gene is TRBV30, the J gene TRBJ1-1; weak D call: TRBD1 (6 bases). Trimming removed 3 bases at V and 2 bases at J, with 13 bases between. The CDR3 length is 14 residues. The germline V gene encodes CDR1 GTSNPN and CDR2 SVGIG (reference sequence).

The sample holds a few counts of this clonotype. This sequence joins TRBV18 and TRBJ2-7; 9 nucleotides align to TRBD1. The CDR3 is 15 residues long. The trim removed 0 bases at V and 4 bases at J, leaving 4 bases unmatched. Germline V gene sequence: CDR1 KGHSH, CDR2 LQKENI. The CDR3 protein is CASSPPGTGKYEQYF. DNA of the CDR3: TGTGCCAGCTCACCACCCGGGACAGGGAAGTACGAGCAGTACTTC.

Many counts were recorded for this clonotype. CDR3 nucleotide sequence: TGTGCCAGCAGCTTAGACAGGGGTGGCTACACCTTC. This encodes CASSLDRGGYTF. The rearrangement links TRBV5-6 to TRBJ1-2; 8 bases match TRBD1. CDR1 SGHDT and CDR2 YYEEEE come from the germline V gene. Trimming at V came to 2 bases and at J to 7 bases, leaving 1 base not matched to a gene. The CDR3 spans 12 residues.

This clonotype appeared a few times. V is TRBV3-1 and J is TRBJ2-7, with 7 bases identical to TRBD2. The CDR3 has 15 residues. The germline gives CDR1 LGHDT, CDR2 YNNKEL (reference sequence). V lost 1 base and J lost 5; bases outside the gene matches: 8. This CDR3 reads CASSQVGEGGDEQYF. Written as DNA, the CDR3 is TGTGCCAGCAGCCAAGTAGGGGAGGGCGGGGACGAGCAGTACTTC.

This clonotype turned up a few times. The chain joins TRBV14 to TRBJ2-3, with 7 bases that match TRBD2. Germline V gene sequence: CDR1 SGHDN, CDR2 FVKESK. V was clipped by 1 base and J by 1 base; unmatched bases: 5. The CDR3 has 16 amino acids. The CDR3 is CASSQGRRGGTDTQYF. In nucleotides, the CDR3 is TGTGCCAGCAGCCAAGGGAGACGGGGGGGCACAGATACGCAGTATTTT.

Of note for this clonotype: A read error may be the cause here, since a much bigger clone is one base away. V usage is TRBV5-8 and J usage is TRBJ1-5; TRBD1 aligns across 9 bases. The CDR3 loop spans 17 amino acids. Trimming took 4 bases from V and 9 from J; bases not matched to a gene: 17. Germline V gene lookup returns CDR1 SGHTS and CDR2 YDEGEE. This chain's CDR3 is CASSPYPGQGVVRPQHF. CDR3 DNA sequence: TGTGCCAGCAGCCCGTACCCGGGACAGGGAGTGGTACGGCCCCAGCATTTT.

The gene calls are TRBV12-3 or TRBV12-4 and TRBJ1-1; TRBD1 might be the D (5 bases). This CDR3 region has 13 residues. V lost 1 base to trimming and J lost 11 bases, with 14 bases between them. The CDR3 loop is CASSLGEGLRAFF. Written as DNA, the CDR3 is TGTGCCAGCAGTTTAGGGGAGGGACTGAGGGCTTTCTTT.

The sample holds many counts of this clonotype. The chain carries TRBV6-1 and TRBJ1-6, with a weak D call TRBD1 (6 bases). V lost 5 bases to trimming and J lost 4 bases, with 12 bases between them. Germline assignment: CDR1 MNHNS and CDR2 SASEGT. The CDR3 totals 15 residues. CDR3 sequence reads: CASSYTDSYNSPLHF. CDR3 coding DNA: TGTGCCAGCAGTTACACGGACAGTTATAATTCACCCCTCCACTTT.

In this sample, this clonotype turned up a few times. V is TRBV6-1 and J is TRBJ1-2; 8 bases agree with TRBD1. The CDR3 contains 15 residues. With V trimmed by 5 bases and J by 5 bases, 10 bases remained unmatched. Per the germline V gene, CDR1 is MNHNS and CDR2 is SASEGT. The CDR3, as DNA: TGTGCCAGCAGTCTAACAGGGGGTAGTTTTTATGGCTACACCTTC. This gives the protein CASSLTGGSFYGYTF.

This clonotype has a count of ten or more. This chain joins TRBV2 and TRBJ2-2; D possibly corresponds to TRBD1 (6 bases). Between the trimmed V and J ends, which lost 8 bases and 5 bases, there was a span of 15 bases. Germline lookup yields CDR1 SNHLY and CDR2 FYNNEI. The CDR3 spans 14 residues. CDR3 coding DNA: TGTGCCAGCCAACAGGGCGCATGGACCGGGGAGCTGTTTTTT. Protein sequence: CASQQGAWTGELFF.

This rearrangement joins TRBV19 to TRBJ1-2; TRBD1 matches at 7 bases. Germline V lookup: CDR1 LNHDA, CDR2 SQIVND (reference sequence). The trim removed 1 base at V and 6 bases at J, leaving 5 bases unmatched. This CDR3 contains 14 residues. The CDR3 spells CASSIAAGTDGYTF. The DNA for the CDR3 is TGTGCCAGTAGTATAGCCGCGGGGACAGATGGCTACACCTTC.

For this clonotype: An end of the junction differs from the germline gene, which may be a read error. V is TRBV11-2 and J is TRBJ2-1; no clear D. The CDR3 has 16 amino acids. CDR1 is SGHAT and CDR2 is FQNNGV in the germline V gene. In DNA, the CDR3 is TGTGCCAGCAGCTTACGTGTGCAGCGATACTACAATGAGCAGCTCTTC. Encoded protein: CASSLRVQRYYNEQLF.

This clonotype appeared many times. The genes are TRBV20-1 and TRBJ1-6; a weak D match, TRBD1 (5 bases). Germline values: CDR1 DFQATT, CDR2 SNEGSKA (reference sequence). There are 14 residues in the CDR3. The V and J ends lost 3 bases and 7 bases respectively, with 13 bases between them. CDR3: CSARELGENSPLHF. The CDR3 DNA is TGCAGTGCTAGGGAATTGGGGGAGAATTCACCCCTCCACTTT.

This rearrangement joins TRBV11-2 to TRBJ2-3, with D tentatively TRBD2 (6 bases). The CDR3 length is 17 residues. The germline V gene encodes CDR1 SGHAT and CDR2 FQNNGV. Trimming shortened V by 1 base and J by 3 bases, and 17 bases separated the two germline ends. The CDR3 nucleotides are TGTGCCAGCAGCTTAGTGGGAGGCAGGGCAGGGACAGATACGCAGTATTTT. Encoded protein: CASSLVGGRAGTDTQYF.

This clonotype was counted many times. The rearrangement uses TRBV10-3 and TRBJ1-2; 10 bases agree with TRBD1. V shed 0 bases and J 5 bases; nucleotides not matched to a gene: 6. Germline CDR1 reads ENHRY; CDR2 reads SYGVKD. This CDR3 region has 16 residues. As DNA, the CDR3 is TGTGCCATCAGTGAGTCGGGAGGACAGGGGGGATATGGCTACACCTTC. The encoded protein is CAISESGGQGGYGYTF.

This clonotype was seen repeatedly, ten times or more. V and J are TRBV7-9 and TRBJ2-1; 11 positions match TRBD2. CDR3 length: 15 residues. Germline CDR1 is SEHNR and CDR2 is FQNEAQ (reference sequence). Trimming removed 5 bases from V and 4 bases from J; junction bases left unmatched: 4. CDR3 in amino acids: CASSVGTSGYNEQFF. CDR3 in DNA: TGTGCCAGCAGCGTCGGGACTAGCGGATACAATGAGCAGTTCTTC.

Ten or more counts support this clonotype. The CDR3 spells CASSEDEQYF. In DNA, the CDR3 is TGTGCCAGCAGCGAGGACGAGCAGTACTTC. V is TRBV2 and J is TRBJ2-7; D call uncertain. The length of the CDR3 is 10 residues. V was trimmed by 6 bases and J by 5 bases, leaving 5 bases between them. The germline V gene has CDR1 SNHLY and CDR2 FYNNEI. The full variable domain, completed using reference TRBV2 and TRBJ2-7, is EPEVTQTPSHQVTQMGQEVILRCVPISNHLYFYWYRQILGQKVEFLVSFYNNEISEKSEIFDDQFSVERPDGSNFTLKIRSTKLEDSAMYFCASSEDEQYFGPGTRLTVT.

The sample holds many counts of this clonotype. V usage is TRBV5-1 and J usage is TRBJ2-1, with 13 positions matching TRBD2. The CDR3 covers 17 residues. From germline, CDR1 is SGHRS and CDR2 YFSETQ. The V and J ends lost 4 bases and 3 bases, in that order; junction bases with no gene match: 7. DNA for the CDR3: TGCGCCAGCAGCATTCGGGGACTAGCGGGACGCTACAATGAGCAGTTCTTC. Translated, it gives CASSIRGLAGRYNEQFF.